This entry lists 15 T cell receptor beta chains sequenced from one sample in a study of PD-L1 blockade in urothelial cancer (dated by TCRdb to about 2017). According to the study, the label for this sample's time point signals: pretreatment peripheral blood. Libraries were built with the immunoSEQ multiplex PCR assay. Imported from immuneACCESS, the table was reduced by TCRdb to in-frame sequences with V and J called. These copies leave out some clones; in studies compared against another copy, an unresolved V gene accounts for under half, and the cause of the remainder is not known. This sample holds 90,000 or so clones; about 90% were observed only once. Around 1.5% of the sample goes to the ten largest clones. The material was PBMCs, obtained around atezolizumab (anti-PD-L1) treatment. The source of these receptors is a man between 60 and 75 years old with urothelial cancer.

The chain is built from TRBV7-9 and TRBJ2-2; TRBD2 matches 7 bases. J lost 6 bases, V lost 5 bases, and 12 bases had no gene match. The germline gives CDR1 SEHNR, CDR2 FQNEAQ (reference sequence). CDR3 length equals 16 residues. The CDR3 coding sequence is TGTGCCAGCAGCCGGGACCTTGGGGGGGATCCCGGGGAGCTGTTTTTT. It yields the protein CASSRDLGGDPGELFF.

This chain links TRBV7-6 with TRBJ2-2, with 7 bases that match TRBD1. The CDR3 extends over 16 amino acids. Germline-derived CDR1 and CDR2 are SGHVS and FNYEAQ. V shed 4 bases and J 2 bases; nucleotides not matched to a gene: 7. The CDR3 nucleotides read TGTGCCAGCAGCTCAACAAGACAGGGAAACACCGGGGAGCTGTTTTTT. Protein: CASSSTRQGNTGELFF.

This clone appeared many times. The chain links TRBV5-1 to TRBJ2-1; perhaps TRBD2 as D (5 bases). CDR1 is SGHRS and CDR2 is YFSETQ in the germline V gene. The CDR3 is 16 residues long. Between the trimmed V and J ends, which lost 2 bases and 2 bases, there was a span of 14 bases. CDR3 residues: CASSFTRIKAYNEQFF. The CDR3 nucleotides read TGCGCCAGCAGCTTTACTAGAATTAAGGCCTACAATGAGCAGTTCTTC.

The V and J genes are TRBV6-6 and TRBJ2-7; D perhaps matches TRBD2 (6 bases). Trimming removed 4 bases at V and 1 base at J, with 17 bases between. The CDR3 is made up of 16 amino acids. Germline values: CDR1 MNHNY, CDR2 SVGAGI (reference sequence). The CDR3 bases are TGTGCCAGCAGTTCGAATCCGGGAGTTGGATCCTACGAGCAGTACTTC. It specifies CASSSNPGVGSYEQYF.

The rearrangement links TRBV7-2 to TRBJ2-2, with D possibly TRBD1 on 5 matching bases. The CDR3 loop spans 14 amino acids. Germline assignment: CDR1 SGHTA and CDR2 FQGNSA. V dropped 3 bases and J dropped 6 bases, with 11 bases sitting between them. CDR3 region: CASSFQGVAGELFF. CDR3 nucleotide sequence: TGTGCCAGCAGCTTTCAGGGTGTCGCCGGGGAGCTGTTTTTT.

The chain combines TRBV5-4 with TRBJ2-1, with a weak D call TRBD2 (7 bases). The germline V gene encodes CDR1 SGHNT and CDR2 YYREEE (reference sequence). The CDR3 consists of 16 residues. Between the trimmed V and J ends, which lost 4 bases and 1 base, there was a span of 15 bases. The DNA for the CDR3 is TGTGCCAGCAGCATGGCGGCGGGGGCGTCCTACAATGAGCAGTTCTTC. It is translated as CASSMAAGASYNEQFF.

The V and J genes are TRBV28 and TRBJ1-1; D is possibly TRBD1 (5 bases). The CDR3 runs to 12 residues. Looked up from germline, CDR1 is MDHEN and CDR2 is SYDVKM. Trimming took 3 bases from V and 9 from J, leaving 11 bases between them. CDR3 residues: CASSLPRTQAFF. The CDR3 coding sequence is TGTGCCAGCAGTTTGCCCAGGACACAAGCTTTCTTT.

This clone has only one observation. The chain couples TRBV6-1 to TRBJ1-6, with D unresolved. The germline CDR1 and CDR2 sequences are MNHNS and SASEGT. Trimming cost V 2 bases and J 10 bases, with 12 bases left between them. The CDR3 loop spans 14 amino acids. CDR3 coding DNA: TGTGCCAGCAGTGAATTATTGAGTTCATCACCCCTCCACTTT. It specifies CASSELLSSSPLHF.

Of note for this clone: The sample has other DNA sequences that encode this CDR3 too. The chain joins TRBV7-2 to TRBJ1-5; 8 bases align to TRBD1. The germline CDR1 and CDR2 sequences are SGHTA and FQGNSA. V was pared by 6 bases and J by 4 bases, with 5 bases of the junction left unmatched. The CDR3 extends over 14 amino acids. The CDR3 DNA is TGTGCCAGCAGTCTACAGGGGGGGAATCAGCCCCAGCATTTT. Translation: CASSLQGGNQPQHF. Together with reference TRBV7-2 and TRBJ1-5, the CDR3 gives the full variable domain: GAGVSQSPSNKVTEKGKDVELRCDPISGHTALYWYRQSLGQGLEFLIYFQGNSAPDKSGLPSDRFSAERTGGSVSTLTIQRTQQEDSAVYLCASSLQGGNQPQHFGDGTRLSIL.

The V call is TRBV27, the J call TRBJ2-7, with 8 nucleotides matching TRBD1. CDR1 is MNHEY and CDR2 is SMNVEV in the germline V gene (reference sequence). CDR3 length equals 15 residues. The J segment lost 5 bases and the V segment lost 4 bases, leaving 10 bases of the junction unmatched. The CDR3 DNA reads as TGTGCCAGCAGTTCATTCCAGGACAGGGCCGACGAGCAGTACTTC. It translates to CASSSFQDRADEQYF.

The chain links TRBV29-1 to TRBJ1-2; unclear D gene. Germline assignment: CDR1 SQVTM and CDR2 ANQGSEA. The CDR3 totals 14 residues. The V end was cut by 2 bases, the J end by 0 bases, with 10 bases between. For the CDR3, the DNA is TGCAGCGTTGAAACGGCGGAAGCTAACTATGGCTACACCTTC. It translates to CSVETAEANYGYTF.

As for this clone: Distinct nucleotide sequences in the sample also encode this CDR3. The CDR3 DNA sequence: TGTGCCAGCAGTGACAGGGGCGAGACCCAGTACTTC. Translation gives CASSDRGETQYF. The V call is TRBV2, the J call TRBJ2-5, with D perhaps matching TRBD1 (6 bases). CDR1 is SNHLY and CDR2 is FYNNEI in the germline V gene. Trimming removed 3 bases from V and 5 bases from J, with 7 bases in between. The length of the CDR3 is 12 residues. The full variable domain, its missing parts supplied by reference TRBV2 and TRBJ2-5, is EPEVTQTPSHQVTQMGQEVILRCVPISNHLYFYWYRQILGQKVEFLVSFYNNEISEKSEIFDDQFSVERPDGSNFTLKIRSTKLEDSAMYFCASSDRGETQYFGPGTRLLVL.

Here the CDR3 reads CASSPGTSGYYNEQFF. DNA of the CDR3: TGTGCCAGCTCACCAGGGACTAGCGGCTACTACAATGAGCAGTTCTTC. The chain combines TRBV18 with TRBJ2-1, with 11 bases identical to TRBD2. V lost 2 bases to trimming and J lost 3 bases; unmatched junction nucleotides: 3. There are 16 residues in the CDR3. From germline, CDR1 is KGHSH and CDR2 LQKENI.

The chain combines TRBV6-6 with TRBJ2-1; 8 bases align to TRBD2. CDR1 MNHNY and CDR2 SVGAGI come from the germline V gene (reference sequence). The J segment lost 0 bases and the V segment lost 8 bases, leaving 6 bases of the junction unmatched. This CDR3 comprises 15 residues. The CDR3 DNA reads as TGTGCCAGCCAACGGACTAGCAACTCCTACAATGAGCAGTTCTTC. As protein: CASQRTSNSYNEQFF.

The rearrangement uses TRBV7-8 and TRBJ2-4; tentatively, D is TRBD2 (5 bases). The CDR3 spans 15 residues. CDR1 is SGHVS, CDR2 FQNEAQ, per germline. V was cut by 1 base and J by 2 bases, with 9 bases left in between. CDR3 in DNA: TGTGCCAGCAGCTTAGTCCCCGGGACCAAAAACATTCAGTACTTC. Its protein product is CASSLVPGTKNIQYF.